A selection of T cell receptor beta chains follows, all from one sample in a study of T cell responses to AZD1222 COVID-19 vaccine. The repertoire was sequenced with immunoSEQ multiplex PCR; TCRdb's copy has only in-frame clones and lacks some. The sample carries under 200,000 clones, about 91% recorded once. Sequenced here: peripheral blood, sampled on day 0 of MenACWY control vaccination. All receptors derive from an adult in good health. Both conserved end residues are part of each CDR3. Fields, in order: V gene, D gene, J gene, clone size, CDR3 DNA, CDR3 protein. A D gene is named only where the DNA matches it firmly. Part of the rows lack a size; the others show once, few, many or a class for expanded clones.

v_gene: TRBV15
d_gene: -
j_gene: TRBJ2-5
abundance: -
CDR3nt: TGTGCCACCAGCAGAGTTAGCCCTAGCGAACAAGAGACCCAGTACTTC
CDR3aa: CATSRVSPSEQETQYF

v_gene: TRBV2
d_gene: TRBD1
j_gene: TRBJ2-1
abundance: -
CDR3nt: TGTGCCAGCAGCGCTTGGACAGGGGGGAATGAGCAGTTCTTC
CDR3aa: CASSAWTGGNEQFF

v_gene: TRBV3-1/TRBV3-2
d_gene: -
j_gene: TRBJ2-7
abundance: -
CDR3nt: TGTGCCAGCAGCCAATTGCCGTTTGCCTCCTACGAGCAGTACTTC
CDR3aa: CASSQLPFASYEQYF

v_gene: TRBV10-1
d_gene: -
j_gene: TRBJ2-3
abundance: -
CDR3nt: TGCGCCAGCAGTGGGGGCCTCACAGATACGCAGTATTTT
CDR3aa: CASSGGLTDTQYF

v_gene: TRBV6-5
d_gene: -
j_gene: TRBJ1-1
abundance: -
CDR3nt: TGTGCCAGCAGTCCATCTAAAAGGGACACTGAAGCTTTCTTT
CDR3aa: CASSPSKRDTEAFF

v_gene: TRBV6-5
d_gene: -
j_gene: TRBJ1-5
abundance: -
CDR3nt: TGTGCCAGCAGTCCCGCCTATAGCAATCAGCCCCAGCATTTT
CDR3aa: CASSPAYSNQPQHF

v_gene: TRBV29-1
d_gene: -
j_gene: TRBJ1-2
abundance: -
CDR3nt: TGCAGCGTTGATCGGGGGACCGTGGATGGCTACACCTTC
CDR3aa: CSVDRGTVDGYTF

v_gene: TRBV19
d_gene: TRBD1
j_gene: TRBJ1-4
abundance: -
CDR3nt: TGTGCCAGTAGACCCGGGACAGGGCCTGAAAAACTGTTTTTT
CDR3aa: CASRPGTGPEKLFF

v_gene: TRBV30
d_gene: -
j_gene: TRBJ1-3
abundance: -
CDR3nt: TGTGCCTGGAGCAGGGACTCAGGGTGGGGAAACACCATATATTTT
CDR3aa: CAWSRDSGWGNTIYF

v_gene: TRBV19
d_gene: -
j_gene: TRBJ1-5
abundance: -
CDR3nt: TGTGCCAGTAAGGTGGGGAGGGAGGATCAGCCCCAGCATTTT
CDR3aa: CASKVGREDQPQHF

v_gene: TRBV9
d_gene: TRBD1
j_gene: TRBJ1-3
abundance: once
CDR3nt: TGTGCCAGCAGCGTGCGCCGGGACAGTCCCTCTGGAAACACCATATATTTT
CDR3aa: CASSVRRDSPSGNTIYF

v_gene: TRBV30
d_gene: -
j_gene: TRBJ2-3
abundance: -
CDR3nt: TGTGCCTGGGAACCCTTCACAAGCACAGATACGCAGTATTTT
CDR3aa: CAWEPFTSTDTQYF

v_gene: TRBV7-9
d_gene: TRBD2
j_gene: TRBJ2-1
abundance: -
CDR3nt: TGTGCCAGCAGCTTAGTGACTAGCGGGAGAGTATTCGATGAGCAGTTCTTC
CDR3aa: CASSLVTSGRVFDEQFF

v_gene: TRBV6-6
d_gene: -
j_gene: TRBJ2-7
abundance: -
CDR3nt: TGTGCCAGCACCCTAACACGGACGTTGAGCTCCTACGAGCAGTACTTC
CDR3aa: CASTLTRTLSSYEQYF

v_gene: TRBV5-1
d_gene: -
j_gene: TRBJ2-1
abundance: -
CDR3nt: TGCGCCAGCAGCTTGGTAGGGACCCTTAACAATGAGCAGTTCTTC
CDR3aa: CASSLVGTLNNEQFF

v_gene: TRBV10-3
d_gene: -
j_gene: TRBJ1-1
abundance: few
CDR3nt: TGTGCCATCAACCCCGGGACGCCTTTCATGGCTTTCTTT
CDR3aa: CAINPGTPFMAFF

v_gene: TRBV24-1
d_gene: TRBD1
j_gene: TRBJ2-5
abundance: -
CDR3nt: TGTGCCACCAGTGTTGGGACAGCCCAAGAGACCCAGTACTTC
CDR3aa: CATSVGTAQETQYF

v_gene: TRBV11-2
d_gene: -
j_gene: TRBJ1-1
abundance: -
CDR3nt: TGTGCCAGCAGCTTCGAGGGGGGCGAGACTGAAGCTTTCTTT
CDR3aa: CASSFEGGETEAFF

v_gene: TRBV6-2/TRBV6-3
d_gene: TRBD1
j_gene: TRBJ2-4
abundance: -
CDR3nt: TGTGCCAGCAGTTCGGGACAGCCGGTAGCCAAAAACATTCAGTACTTC
CDR3aa: CASSSGQPVAKNIQYF

v_gene: TRBV7-8
d_gene: TRBD1
j_gene: TRBJ1-2
abundance: -
CDR3nt: TGTGCCAGCAGCCCAGACAGGGATGGCTACACCTTC
CDR3aa: CASSPDRDGYTF

v_gene: TRBV30
d_gene: -
j_gene: TRBJ1-1
abundance: -
CDR3nt: TGTGCCTGGATGCGGGACACTGAAGCTTTCTTT
CDR3aa: CAWMRDTEAFF

v_gene: TRBV20-1
d_gene: -
j_gene: TRBJ2-6
abundance: -
CDR3nt: TGCAGTGCTAGTACAGGGTCTGGGGCCAACGTCCTGACTTTC
CDR3aa: CSASTGSGANVLTF

v_gene: TRBV12-3/TRBV12-4
d_gene: -
j_gene: TRBJ1-2
abundance: -
CDR3nt: TGTGCCAGCAGTTTACGGGGGTTCTATGGCTACACCTTC
CDR3aa: CASSLRGFYGYTF

v_gene: TRBV24-1
d_gene: TRBD1
j_gene: TRBJ1-1
abundance: -
CDR3nt: TGTGCCACCAGGGGGGGGACAGTCAACACTGAAGCTTTCTTT
CDR3aa: CATRGGTVNTEAFF

v_gene: TRBV4-1
d_gene: -
j_gene: TRBJ1-3
abundance: -
CDR3nt: TGCGCCAGCAGCCCCCAATCGGCGATCGGAAACACCATATATTTT
CDR3aa: CASSPQSAIGNTIYF

v_gene: TRBV6-1
d_gene: TRBD1
j_gene: TRBJ2-7
abundance: -
CDR3nt: TGTGCCAGCAGTGGAGGAGATGGGACAGGGGCCTACGAGCAGTACTTC
CDR3aa: CASSGGDGTGAYEQYF

v_gene: TRBV5-1
d_gene: TRBD2
j_gene: TRBJ2-2
abundance: -
CDR3nt: TGCGCCAGCAGCTTCCCTAGCGGGACGGGCACCGGGGAGCTGTTTTTT
CDR3aa: CASSFPSGTGTGELFF

v_gene: TRBV27
d_gene: TRBD1
j_gene: TRBJ1-5
abundance: -
CDR3nt: TGTGCCAGCAGTGCAGGGGGCGGGAATCAGCCCCAGCATTTT
CDR3aa: CASSAGGGNQPQHF

v_gene: TRBV27
d_gene: -
j_gene: TRBJ1-5
abundance: -
CDR3nt: TGTGCCAGCAGGGGCGTAGCGTTATCAGCCCAGCATTTT
CDR3aa: CASRGVALSAQHF

v_gene: TRBV6-5
d_gene: TRBD2
j_gene: TRBJ2-7
abundance: -
CDR3nt: TGTGCCAGCAGTTCTCTTGGGCGGGAGGAACACGAGCAGTACTTC
CDR3aa: CASSSLGREEHEQYF

v_gene: TRBV6-5
d_gene: -
j_gene: TRBJ1-2
abundance: -
CDR3nt: TGTGCCAGCAGTCAGCTTGGGGGGGCGCGTGATGGCTACACCTTC
CDR3aa: CASSQLGGARDGYTF

v_gene: TRBV28
d_gene: -
j_gene: TRBJ1-1
abundance: -
CDR3nt: TGTGCCAGCACAGAGAACACTGAAGCTTTCTTT
CDR3aa: CASTENTEAFF

v_gene: TRBV12-3/TRBV12-4
d_gene: -
j_gene: TRBJ2-7
abundance: -
CDR3nt: TGTGCCAGCAGTTTAGGGGTTTTCCACGAGCAGTACTTC
CDR3aa: CASSLGVFHEQYF

v_gene: TRBV27
d_gene: TRBD1
j_gene: TRBJ2-2
abundance: -
CDR3nt: TGTGCCAGCAGTTGGGGACAGGGAATCACCGGGGAGCTGTTTTTT
CDR3aa: CASSWGQGITGELFF

v_gene: TRBV18
d_gene: -
j_gene: TRBJ2-5
abundance: -
CDR3nt: TGTGCCAGCTCACCAACGCCAGGACACCGAAGACAAGAGACCCAGTACTTC
CDR3aa: CASSPTPGHRRQETQYF

v_gene: TRBV6-5
d_gene: TRBD1
j_gene: TRBJ1-6
abundance: once
CDR3nt: TGTGCCAGCCACCCGGGACAGGGGGGTCGAGGACCCCTCCACTTT
CDR3aa: CASHPGQGGRGPLHF

v_gene: TRBV6-5
d_gene: TRBD1
j_gene: TRBJ1-2
abundance: -
CDR3nt: TGTGCCAGCAGTTACTCGACAGGGGGCTATGGCTACACCTTC
CDR3aa: CASSYSTGGYGYTF

v_gene: TRBV7-8
d_gene: TRBD1
j_gene: TRBJ1-2
abundance: -
CDR3nt: TGTGCCAGCAGCCTAACCCGGGACAGGGGATATGGCTACACCTTC
CDR3aa: CASSLTRDRGYGYTF

v_gene: TRBV4-2
d_gene: -
j_gene: TRBJ1-1
abundance: -
CDR3nt: TGTGCCAGCAGCCAAGAACCGGGGATCAACACTGAAGCTTTCTTT
CDR3aa: CASSQEPGINTEAFF

v_gene: TRBV2
d_gene: -
j_gene: TRBJ1-3
abundance: -
CDR3nt: TGTGCCAGCAGGGGCGGGGCTGGAAACACCATATATTTT
CDR3aa: CASRGGAGNTIYF

v_gene: TRBV4-2
d_gene: TRBD1
j_gene: TRBJ1-2
abundance: few
CDR3nt: TGTGCCAGCAGCCGGACAGGGGAGGCCTATGGCTACACCTTC
CDR3aa: CASSRTGEAYGYTF

v_gene: TRBV21-1
d_gene: -
j_gene: TRBJ1-5
abundance: -
CDR3nt: TGTGCCAGCAGCAACCTTCGGGGCGGGGGAGATTTGCGGGGCAATCAGCCCCAGCATTTT
CDR3aa: CASSNLRGGGDLRGNQPQHF

v_gene: TRBV14
d_gene: TRBD1
j_gene: TRBJ1-2
abundance: -
CDR3nt: TGTGCCAGCAGCCAAGAGTGGGACAGTGGTGGCTACACCTTC
CDR3aa: CASSQEWDSGGYTF

v_gene: TRBV9
d_gene: -
j_gene: TRBJ2-1
abundance: -
CDR3nt: TGTGCCAGCAGCCCCCGGGCACACAATGAGCAGTTCTTC
CDR3aa: CASSPRAHNEQFF

v_gene: TRBV6-2/TRBV6-3
d_gene: TRBD2
j_gene: TRBJ2-7
abundance: once
CDR3nt: TGTGCCAGCAGTCAAACGGGACTAGCGGATTACGAGCAGTACTTC
CDR3aa: CASSQTGLADYEQYF

v_gene: TRBV6-4
d_gene: TRBD2
j_gene: TRBJ2-3
abundance: few
CDR3nt: TGTGCCAGCAGTGGGGAAGCGGGAGGAACAGATACGCAGTATTTT
CDR3aa: CASSGEAGGTDTQYF

v_gene: TRBV5-6
d_gene: -
j_gene: TRBJ2-5
abundance: -
CDR3nt: TGTGCCAGCAGCGTACCTAGAGCGGAGACCCAGTACTTC
CDR3aa: CASSVPRAETQYF

v_gene: TRBV27
d_gene: TRBD1
j_gene: TRBJ1-4
abundance: -
CDR3nt: TGTGCCAGCAGCCCAATAACGGGGACAGCCAACACACCGTATGAAAAACTGTTTTTT
CDR3aa: CASSPITGTANTPYEKLFF

v_gene: TRBV5-4
d_gene: -
j_gene: TRBJ2-3
abundance: -
CDR3nt: TGTGCCAGCAGCTTCCAGGGGAAAGGCACAGATACGCAGTATTTT
CDR3aa: CASSFQGKGTDTQYF

v_gene: TRBV4-3
d_gene: TRBD2
j_gene: TRBJ2-1
abundance: -
CDR3nt: TGCGCCAGCAGCCAAGTGCGCCTAGCGGCGACCAACCTACTCTCCTACAATGAGCAGTTCTTC
CDR3aa: CASSQVRLAATNLLSYNEQFF

v_gene: TRBV25-1
d_gene: -
j_gene: TRBJ2-3
abundance: -
CDR3nt: TGTGCCAGCAGTGAATATGGCCTGGGCACAGATACGCAGTATTTT
CDR3aa: CASSEYGLGTDTQYF